What follows is one T cell receptor (beta chain) and its context. Germline assignment: CDR1 SGDLS and CDR2 YYNGEE. The CDR3 extends over 18 amino acids. Trimming at V came to 0 bases and at J to 3 bases, leaving 5 bases not matched to a gene. In the source study's methods: It was from reference gene primer amplification that nucleated cell counts were estimated. Data came from immunoSEQ multiplex PCR; TCRdb stores just in-frame clones and leaves some out. V, J and clone size derive from that table, while D and trimming were established from the DNA sequence. The sample lists about 100,000 clones, 81% occurring once. This record belongs to a study of blood T cell repertoires in COVID-19. Study overall: COVID-19 samples collected from the United States, Italy and Spain covered acute and convalescent phases. T cells, B-cell-depleted T cells, or PBMCs supplied cDNA or gDNA.

The sequenced material came from peripheral blood. The rearrangement links TRBV9 to TRBJ2-2; 13 nucleotides align to TRBD2. This sequence originates from a man in his fifties or sixties with acute or convalescent COVID-19. For the CDR3, the DNA is TGTGCCAGCAGCGTAGCCCTTGGGACTAGCGGGGACACCGGGGAGCTGTTTTTT. Its protein product is CASSVALGTSGDTGELFF.